What follows are 17 T cell receptor beta chains derived from one specimen sequenced in a study of blood T cell repertoires in COVID-19. The table came from immunoSEQ multiplex PCR; TCRdb's copy has only in-frame clones and leaves some out. The profile shows 300,000 to 400,000 clones, under 95% of them singletons. Sample: peripheral blood. The origin of the receptors is a woman aged 18-29 years who had recovered from COVID-19.

The chain combines TRBV12-5 with TRBJ2-1; unclear D gene. Between the trimmed V and J ends, which lost 3 bases and 5 bases, there was a span of 8 bases. The germline CDR1 and CDR2 sequences are LGHNT and FRNRAP. The CDR3 runs 13 residues. This CDR3 is CASGFWSDNEQFF. CDR3 DNA: TGTGCTAGTGGTTTTTGGAGCGACAATGAGCAGTTCTTC.

This chain links TRBV10-3 with TRBJ2-7; TRBD1 aligns across 8 bases. Unmatched junction bases numbered 7, after V lost 5 bases and J lost 7 bases. The CDR3 spans 13 residues. CDR1 ENHRY and CDR2 SYGVKD come from the germline V gene. CDR3 amino acids: CAISITGGREQYV. DNA of the CDR3: TGTGCCATCAGTATTACAGGGGGGCGAGAGCAGTACGTC.

This chain uses TRBV30 with TRBJ1-1; D unresolved. Trimming took 7 bases from V and 0 from J, leaving 6 bases between them. Germline loops: CDR1 GTSNPN, CDR2 SVGIG (reference sequence). The CDR3 runs 11 residues. DNA for the CDR3: TGTGCCTTCTACTTGAACACTGAAGCTTTCTTT. Its protein is CAFYLNTEAFF.

This chain's CDR3 is CASSLLNQPQHF. CDR3 coding DNA: TGTGCCAGCAGCTTGCTCAATCAGCCCCAGCATTTT. The V gene is TRBV5-6, the J gene TRBJ1-5; D ambiguous. Germline lookup yields CDR1 SGHDT and CDR2 YYEEEE. V dropped 1 base and J dropped 3 bases, with 2 bases sitting between them. The CDR3 runs to 12 residues.

This clone was observed a single time. The V gene is TRBV11-2, the J gene TRBJ1-1; D is undetermined. The CDR3 extends over 13 amino acids. Germline loops: CDR1 SGHAT, CDR2 FQNNGV. Trimming cost V 1 base and J 4 bases, with 7 bases left between them. The DNA for the CDR3 is TGTGCCAGCAGCTTAGGGTCGGGCACTGAAGCTTTCTTT. Its translation is CASSLGSGTEAFF.

The chain recombines TRBV21-1 with TRBJ2-7; the D call in the table, TRBD2, was not verified against the DNA. TRBV21-1 constitutes a pseudogene. This CDR3 is 17 amino acids long. The CDR3 loop reads CASSIPVVGGTPSEQYV. The CDR3 nucleotides are TGTGCCAGCAGCATCCCTGTGGTGGGAGGGACCCCCTCCGAGCAGTACGTC.

The V gene is TRBV10-2, the J gene TRBJ2-3, with D perhaps TRBD2 (6 bases). CDR3 size: 14 residues. Germline values: CDR1 WSHSY, CDR2 SAAADI. V was shortened by 8 bases and J by 4 bases, with 16 bases between the two germline ends. CDR3 amino acids: CASSRAGGPDTQYF. As DNA, the CDR3 is TGCGCCAGCTCCCGAGCCGGAGGGCCAGATACGCAGTATTTT.

This clone was observed once. The chain recombines TRBV30 with TRBJ1-2; TRBD1 is a possible D gene (5 bases). CDR1 and CDR2 (germline): GTSNPN, SVGIG (reference sequence). The CDR3 loop spans 14 amino acids. V lost 4 bases and J lost 10, with 22 bases in between. The CDR3 sequence: CAWNVIVIRDDYTF. CDR3 sequence (DNA): TGTGCCTGGAACGTTATCGTAATCAGGGATGACTACACCTTC.

The chain uses TRBV10-2 and TRBJ2-5; the D gene is possibly TRBD2 (5 bases). Trimming took 4 bases from V and 2 from J, leaving 8 bases between them. This CDR3 has 13 amino acids. Germline V gene data show CDR1 as WSHSY and CDR2 as SAAADI. This CDR3 is CASSGTWQETQYF. In DNA form, the CDR3 reads TGCGCCAGCAGTGGGACTTGGCAAGAGACCCAGTACTTC.

CDR3 DNA: TGCAGTGCTAGTACTAGCGTACGTTACAATGAGCAGTTCTTC. It translates to CSASTSVRYNEQFF. V is TRBV20-1 and J is TRBJ2-1; the match to TRBD2 covers 7 bases. CDR1 DFQATT and CDR2 SNEGSKA come from the germline V gene (reference sequence). The ends lost 3 bases at V and 4 bases at J; junction bases unmatched: 6. CDR3 length: 14 residues.

The chain recombines TRBV11-3 with TRBJ1-3; D unclear. This CDR3 region has 17 residues. The V gene's germline CDR1 is SGHNT and CDR2 YENEEA. Trimming pared 2 bases from V and 0 bases from J, leaving 14 bases between. This CDR3 is CASSLHGWESSGNTIYF. Written as DNA, the CDR3 is TGTGCCAGCAGCTTACACGGTTGGGAGAGCTCTGGAAACACCATATATTTT.

The V call is TRBV30, the J call TRBJ1-2; no clear D. Trimming removed 0 bases from V and 5 bases from J, with 7 bases in between. Germline V gene lookup returns CDR1 GTSNPN and CDR2 SVGIG (reference sequence). The CDR3 extends over 12 amino acids. The CDR3 region has the DNA TGTGCCTGGAGTGTACTTAGATATGGCTACACCTTC. Encoded protein: CAWSVLRYGYTF.

The chain is built from TRBV11-2 and TRBJ1-1; D gene unclear. In germline, CDR1 is SGHAT, CDR2 FQNNGV. Trimming took 5 bases from V and 3 from J, leaving 7 bases between them. The CDR3 is 12 amino acids. CDR3 DNA sequence: TGTGCCAGCAGCCCCCGGGACACTGAAGCTTTCTTT. This encodes CASSPRDTEAFF.

This chain connects TRBV3-1 (or the pseudogene TRBV3-2) to TRBJ2-7; tentatively, D is TRBD2 (6 bases). Trimming left V 0 bases short and J 0 bases short, with 15 bases between. The CDR3 is 17 residues long. Germline V lookup: CDR1 LGHDT, CDR2 YNNKEL (reference sequence). DNA of the CDR3: TGTGCCAGCAGCCAAGAGTGCGGAGGGCACCCCTCCTACGAGCAGTACGTC. It codes for CASSQECGGHPSYEQYV.

The chain employs TRBV4-1 and TRBJ1-4; no reliable D call. The V gene lost 4 bases and the J gene lost 8 bases, with 11 bases spanning the gap. The CDR3 length is 13 residues. The germline V gene has CDR1 MGHRA and CDR2 YSYEKL. DNA for the CDR3: TGCGCCAGCAGCCCCAACTCACGGGAAAAACTGTTTTTT. As protein: CASSPNSREKLFF.

The J gene is TRBJ1-2, the V gene TRBV5-1; 7 bases match TRBD1. Germline lookup yields CDR1 SGHRS and CDR2 YFSETQ. V was clipped by 4 bases and J by 4 bases; unmatched bases: 7. This CDR3 comprises 14 residues. The CDR3 bases are TGCGCCAGCAGCCCGGACAGGCTGGCCTATGGCTACACCTTC. Translated, it gives CASSPDRLAYGYTF.

This clone was counted between two and nine times. The chain recombines TRBV5-1 with TRBJ1-1, with 8 bases fitting TRBD1. CDR1 is SGHRS, CDR2 YFSETQ, per germline. The CDR3 length is 14 residues. V gave up 5 bases and J gave up 4 bases; unmatched junction bases: 7. The DNA of the CDR3 is TGCGCCAGCAGACCGGACAGGGCGAGCACTGAAGCTTTCTTT. This translates into CASRPDRASTEAFF.